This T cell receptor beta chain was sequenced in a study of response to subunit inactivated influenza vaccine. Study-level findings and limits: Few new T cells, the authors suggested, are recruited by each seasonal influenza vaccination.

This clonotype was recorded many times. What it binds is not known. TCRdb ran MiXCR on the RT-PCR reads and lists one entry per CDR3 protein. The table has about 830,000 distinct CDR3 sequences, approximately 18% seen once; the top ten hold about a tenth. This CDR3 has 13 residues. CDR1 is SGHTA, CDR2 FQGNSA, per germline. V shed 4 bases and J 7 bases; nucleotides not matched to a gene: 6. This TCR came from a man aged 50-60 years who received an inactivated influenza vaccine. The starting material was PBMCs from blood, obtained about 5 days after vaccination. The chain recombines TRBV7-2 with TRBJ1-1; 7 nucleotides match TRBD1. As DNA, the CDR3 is TGTGCCAGCAGCTCGCGCCGACAGGGTGAAGCTTTCTTT. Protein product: CASSSRRQGEAFF.